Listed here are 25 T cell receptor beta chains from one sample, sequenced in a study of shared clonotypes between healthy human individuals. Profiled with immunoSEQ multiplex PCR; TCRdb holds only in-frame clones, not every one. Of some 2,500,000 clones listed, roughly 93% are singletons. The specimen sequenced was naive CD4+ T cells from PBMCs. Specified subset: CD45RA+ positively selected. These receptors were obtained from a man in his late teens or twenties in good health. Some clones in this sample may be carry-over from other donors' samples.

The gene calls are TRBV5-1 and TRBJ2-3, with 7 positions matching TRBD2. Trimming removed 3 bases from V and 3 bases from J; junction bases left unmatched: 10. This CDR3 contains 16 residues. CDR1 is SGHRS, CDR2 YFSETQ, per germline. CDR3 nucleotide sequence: TGCGCCAGCAGCTCCCGTGGATCGGGGGGAACAGATACGCAGTATTTT. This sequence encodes CASSSRGSGGTDTQYF.

CDR3 nucleotides: TGTGCCAGTAGTATGGGACTACCCAACTCCTACGAGCAGTACTTC. Amino acid sequence: CASSMGLPNSYEQYF. The chain joins TRBV19 to TRBJ2-7; 7 bases are a match to TRBD2. The V segment lost 3 bases and the J segment 0 bases; nucleotides outside the gene matches: 5. Germline CDR1 LNHDA, CDR2 SQIVND (reference sequence). The CDR3 sequence is 15 residues long. Complete variable domain (other parts from reference TRBV19 and TRBJ2-7): DGGITQSPKYLFRKEGQNVTLSCEQNLNHDAMYWYRQDPGQGLRLIYYSQIVNDFQKGDIAEGYSVSREKKESFPLTVTSAQKNPTAFYLCASSMGLPNSYEQYFGPGTRLTVT.

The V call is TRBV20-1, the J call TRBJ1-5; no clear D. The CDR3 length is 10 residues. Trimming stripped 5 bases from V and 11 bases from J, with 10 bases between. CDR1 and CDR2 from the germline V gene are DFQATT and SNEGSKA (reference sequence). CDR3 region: CSAGPPAQHF. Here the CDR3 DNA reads TGCAGTGCTGGCCCACCGGCCCAGCATTTT.

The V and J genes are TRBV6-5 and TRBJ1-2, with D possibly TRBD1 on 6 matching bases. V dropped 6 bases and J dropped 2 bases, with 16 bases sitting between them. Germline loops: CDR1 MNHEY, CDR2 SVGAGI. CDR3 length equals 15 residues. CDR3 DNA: TGTGCCAGCAGCTATGAAGGAGGGGGAAACTATGGCTACACCTTC. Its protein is CASSYEGGGNYGYTF.

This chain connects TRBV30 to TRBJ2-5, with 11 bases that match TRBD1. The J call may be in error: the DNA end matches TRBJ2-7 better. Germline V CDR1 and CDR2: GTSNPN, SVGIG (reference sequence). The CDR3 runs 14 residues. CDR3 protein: CAWSSGQGADEQYF. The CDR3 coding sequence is TGTGCCTGGAGTAGCGGACAGGGGGCCGACGAGCAGTACTTC.

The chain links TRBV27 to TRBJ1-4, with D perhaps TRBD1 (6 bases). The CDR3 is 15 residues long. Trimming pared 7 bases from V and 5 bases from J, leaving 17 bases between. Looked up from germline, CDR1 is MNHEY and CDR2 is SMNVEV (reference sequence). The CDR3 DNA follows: TGTGCCAGCAAGCTAAGGGACATCGGGAATGAAAAACTGTTTTTT. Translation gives CASKLRDIGNEKLFF.

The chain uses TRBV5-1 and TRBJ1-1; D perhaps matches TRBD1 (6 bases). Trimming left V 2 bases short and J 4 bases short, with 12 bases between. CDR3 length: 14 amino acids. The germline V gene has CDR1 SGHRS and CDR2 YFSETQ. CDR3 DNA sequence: TGCGCCAGCAGCTTTCAGGGGTCGGGCACTGAAGCTTTCTTT. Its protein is CASSFQGSGTEAFF.

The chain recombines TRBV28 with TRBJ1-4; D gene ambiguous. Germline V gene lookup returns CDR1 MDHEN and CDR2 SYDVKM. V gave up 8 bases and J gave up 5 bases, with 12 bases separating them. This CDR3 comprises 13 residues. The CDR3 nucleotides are TGTGCCAGCGTAAAACTAGAGAATGAAAAACTGTTTTTT. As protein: CASVKLENEKLFF. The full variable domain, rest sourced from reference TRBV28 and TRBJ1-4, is DVKVTQSSRYLVKRTGEKVFLECVQDMDHENMFWYRQDPGLGLRLIYFSYDVKMKEKGDIPEGYSVSREKKERFSLILESASTNQTSMYLCASVKLENEKLFFGSGTQLSVL.

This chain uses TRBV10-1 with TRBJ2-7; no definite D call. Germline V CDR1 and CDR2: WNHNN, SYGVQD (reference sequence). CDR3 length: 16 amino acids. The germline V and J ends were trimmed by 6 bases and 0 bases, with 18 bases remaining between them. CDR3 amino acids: CASSPSTGMSSYEQYF. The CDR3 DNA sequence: TGCGCCAGCAGCCCATCTACTGGAATGAGCTCCTACGAGCAGTACTTC.

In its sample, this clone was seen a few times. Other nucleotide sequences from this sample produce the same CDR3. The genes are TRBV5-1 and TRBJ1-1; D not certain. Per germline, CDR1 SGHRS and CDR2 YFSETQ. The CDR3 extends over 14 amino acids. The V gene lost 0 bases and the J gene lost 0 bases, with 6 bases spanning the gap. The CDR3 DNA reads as TGCGCCAGCAGCTTGGACGTGATGAACACTGAAGCTTTCTTT. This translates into CASSLDVMNTEAFF.

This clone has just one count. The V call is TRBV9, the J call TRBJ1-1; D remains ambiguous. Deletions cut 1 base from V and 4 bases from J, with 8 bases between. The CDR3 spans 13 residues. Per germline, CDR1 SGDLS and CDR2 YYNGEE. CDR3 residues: CASSVLEVTEAFF. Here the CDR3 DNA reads TGTGCCAGCAGCGTACTGGAAGTCACTGAAGCTTTCTTT. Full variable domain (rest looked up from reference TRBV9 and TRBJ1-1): DSGVTQTPKHLITATGQRVTLRCSPRSGDLSVYWYQQSLDQGLQFLIQYYNGEERAKGNILERFSAQQFPDLHSELNLSSLELGDSALYFCASSVLEVTEAFFGQGTRLTVV.

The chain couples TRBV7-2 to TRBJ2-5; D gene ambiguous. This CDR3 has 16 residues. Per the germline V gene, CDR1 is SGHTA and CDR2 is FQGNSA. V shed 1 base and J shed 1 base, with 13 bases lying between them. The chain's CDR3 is CASSLVGVSTQETQYF. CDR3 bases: TGTGCCAGCAGCTTAGTGGGCGTCAGCACCCAAGAGACCCAGTACTTC.

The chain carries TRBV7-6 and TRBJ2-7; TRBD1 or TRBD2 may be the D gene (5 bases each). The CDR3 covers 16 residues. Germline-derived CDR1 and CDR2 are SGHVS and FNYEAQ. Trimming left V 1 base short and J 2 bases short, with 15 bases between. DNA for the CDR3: TGTGCCAGCAGCTTAGAGATTGGGGGATCGGCCTACGAGCAGTACTTC. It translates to CASSLEIGGSAYEQYF.

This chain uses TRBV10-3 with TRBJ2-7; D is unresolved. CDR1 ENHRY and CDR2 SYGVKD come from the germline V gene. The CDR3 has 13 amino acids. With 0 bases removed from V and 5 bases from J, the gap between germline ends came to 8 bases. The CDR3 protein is CAISESFGNEQYF. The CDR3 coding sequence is TGTGCCATCAGTGAGTCGTTTGGGAACGAGCAGTACTTC.

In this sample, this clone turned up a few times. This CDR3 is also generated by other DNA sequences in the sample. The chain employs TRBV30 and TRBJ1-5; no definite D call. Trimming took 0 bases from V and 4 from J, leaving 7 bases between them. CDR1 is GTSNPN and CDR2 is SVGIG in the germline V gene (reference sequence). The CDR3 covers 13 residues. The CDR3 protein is CAWSVRLNQPQHF. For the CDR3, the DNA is TGTGCCTGGAGTGTACGCTTGAATCAGCCCCAGCATTTT.

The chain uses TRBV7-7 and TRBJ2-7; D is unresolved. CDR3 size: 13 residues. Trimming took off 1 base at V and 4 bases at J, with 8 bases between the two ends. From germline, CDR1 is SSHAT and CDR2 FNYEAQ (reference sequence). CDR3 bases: TGTGCCAGCAGCTTAGGCCCTCCATACGAGCAGTACTTC. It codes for CASSLGPPYEQYF.

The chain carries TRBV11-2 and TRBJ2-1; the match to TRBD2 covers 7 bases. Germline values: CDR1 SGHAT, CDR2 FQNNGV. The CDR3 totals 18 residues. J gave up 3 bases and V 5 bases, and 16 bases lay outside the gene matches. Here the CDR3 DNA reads TGTGCCAGCAGCACACGGGGGGTGGGGACTAAACTCTACAATGAGCAGTTCTTC. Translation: CASSTRGVGTKLYNEQFF.

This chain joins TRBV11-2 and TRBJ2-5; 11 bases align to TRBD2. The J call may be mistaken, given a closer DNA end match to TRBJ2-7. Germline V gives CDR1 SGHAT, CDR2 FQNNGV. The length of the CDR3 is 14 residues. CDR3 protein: CASSPTSGSYEQYF. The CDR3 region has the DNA TGTGCCAGCAGCCCCACTAGCGGGAGTTACGAGCAGTACTTC.

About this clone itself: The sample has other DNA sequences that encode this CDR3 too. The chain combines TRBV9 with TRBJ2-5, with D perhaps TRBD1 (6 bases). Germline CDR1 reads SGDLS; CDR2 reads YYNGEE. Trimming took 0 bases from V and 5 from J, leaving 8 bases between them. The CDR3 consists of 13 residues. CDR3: CASSVGGGETQYF. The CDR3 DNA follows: TGTGCCAGCAGCGTAGGAGGGGGTGAGACCCAGTACTTC.

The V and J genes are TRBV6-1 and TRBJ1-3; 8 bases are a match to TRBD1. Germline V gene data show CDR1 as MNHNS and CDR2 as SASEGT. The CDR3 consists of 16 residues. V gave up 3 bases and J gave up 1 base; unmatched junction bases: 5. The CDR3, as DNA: TGTGCCAGCAGTGAGAGGACAGGGCAATCTGGAAACACCATATATTTT. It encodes CASSERTGQSGNTIYF.

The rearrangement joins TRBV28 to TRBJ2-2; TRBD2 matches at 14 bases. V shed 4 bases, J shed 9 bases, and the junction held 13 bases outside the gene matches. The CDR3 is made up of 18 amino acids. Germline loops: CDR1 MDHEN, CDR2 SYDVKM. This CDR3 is CASSSPGTSGSLGRELFF. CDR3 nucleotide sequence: TGTGCCAGCAGTTCCCCCGGGACTAGCGGGAGCCTCGGGCGGGAGCTGTTTTTT.

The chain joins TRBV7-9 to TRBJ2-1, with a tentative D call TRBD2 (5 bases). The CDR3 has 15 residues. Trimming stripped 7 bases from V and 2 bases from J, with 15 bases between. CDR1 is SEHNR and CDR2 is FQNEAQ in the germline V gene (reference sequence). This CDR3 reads CASTPGIAAYNEQFF. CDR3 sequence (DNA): TGTGCCAGCACCCCGGGGATAGCTGCCTACAATGAGCAGTTCTTC.

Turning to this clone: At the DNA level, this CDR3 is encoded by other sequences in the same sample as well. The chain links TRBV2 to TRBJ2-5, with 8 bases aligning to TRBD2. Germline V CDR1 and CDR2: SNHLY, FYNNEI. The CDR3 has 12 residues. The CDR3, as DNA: TGTGCATCGCGGGGGGAAGGGGAGACCCAGTACTTC. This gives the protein CASRGEGETQYF.

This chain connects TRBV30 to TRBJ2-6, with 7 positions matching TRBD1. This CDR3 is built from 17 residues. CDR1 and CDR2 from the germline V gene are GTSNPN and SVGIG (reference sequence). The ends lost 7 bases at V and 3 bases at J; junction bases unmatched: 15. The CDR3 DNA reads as TGTGCCTCCGATGGCGGCCAGGGGGTACGTGGGGCCAACGTCCTGACTTTC. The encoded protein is CASDGGQGVRGANVLTF.

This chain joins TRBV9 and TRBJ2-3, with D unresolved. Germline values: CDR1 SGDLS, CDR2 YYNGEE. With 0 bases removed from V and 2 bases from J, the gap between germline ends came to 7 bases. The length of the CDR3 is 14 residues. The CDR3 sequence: CASSVDWDTDTQYF. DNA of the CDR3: TGTGCCAGCAGCGTAGATTGGGACACAGATACGCAGTATTTT.